This T cell receptor beta chain was found in a study of spatial heterogeneity in lung cancer. At the level of the study: Consistently, beta-chain sequences turned up in larger numbers than alpha-chain sequences did.

From the 5' RACE reads, TCRdb called clonotypes with MiXCR, one entry per CDR3 protein. The table lists roughly 38,000 distinct CDR3 sequences, about 10% of them singletons. Time point described: blood at routine non-recurrence follow-up after resection. The sample holds many counts of this clonotype. Per the germline V gene, CDR1 is MGHRA and CDR2 is YSYEKL. V was cut by 1 base and J by 3 bases, with 15 bases left in between. The CDR3 runs 16 residues. The sequence came from a female donor with early-stage non-small cell lung cancer. The chain is built from TRBV4-1 and TRBJ2-5, with D possibly TRBD2 on 5 matching bases. Source: PBMCs, taken at follow-up. The CDR3 loop is CASSQVADPGKETQYF. CDR3 DNA: TGCGCCAGCAGCCAAGTAGCTGACCCGGGGAAAGAGACCCAGTACTTC.